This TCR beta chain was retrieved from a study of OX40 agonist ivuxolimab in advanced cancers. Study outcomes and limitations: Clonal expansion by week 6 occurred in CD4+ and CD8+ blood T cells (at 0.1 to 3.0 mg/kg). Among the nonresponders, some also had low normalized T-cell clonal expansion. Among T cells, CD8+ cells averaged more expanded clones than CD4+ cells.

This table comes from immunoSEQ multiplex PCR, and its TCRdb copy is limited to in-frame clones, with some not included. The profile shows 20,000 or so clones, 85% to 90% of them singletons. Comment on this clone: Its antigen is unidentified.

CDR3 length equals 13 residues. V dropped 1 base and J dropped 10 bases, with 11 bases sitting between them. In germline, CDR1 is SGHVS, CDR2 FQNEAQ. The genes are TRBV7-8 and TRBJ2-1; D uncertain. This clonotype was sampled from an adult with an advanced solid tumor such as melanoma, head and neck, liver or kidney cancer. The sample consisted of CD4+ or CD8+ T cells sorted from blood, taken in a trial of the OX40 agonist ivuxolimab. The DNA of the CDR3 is TGTGCCAGCAGCTTAGGGCCCGGTCAGGAGCAGTTCTTC. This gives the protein CASSLGPGQEQFF.